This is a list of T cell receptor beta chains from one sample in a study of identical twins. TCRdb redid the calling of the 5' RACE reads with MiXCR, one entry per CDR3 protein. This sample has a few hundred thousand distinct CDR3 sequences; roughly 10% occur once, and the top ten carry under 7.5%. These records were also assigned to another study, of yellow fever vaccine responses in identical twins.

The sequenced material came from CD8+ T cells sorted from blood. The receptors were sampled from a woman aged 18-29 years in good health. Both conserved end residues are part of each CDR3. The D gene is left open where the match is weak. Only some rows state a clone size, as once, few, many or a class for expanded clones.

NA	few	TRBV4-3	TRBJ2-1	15	TGCGCCAGCAGCCATAATACAGGGCCCTACAATGAGCAGTTCTTC	CASSHNTGPYNEQFF
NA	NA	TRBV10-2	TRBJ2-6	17	TGCGCCAGCAGTGACGGAGGATCGCTCTCTGGGGCCAACGTCCTGACTTTC	CASSDGGSLSGANVLTF
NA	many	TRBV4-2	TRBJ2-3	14	TGTGCCAGCAGCCAAGACGGTGGCACAGATACGCAGTATTTT	CASSQDGGTDTQYF
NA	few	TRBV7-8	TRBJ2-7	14	TGTGCCAGCACAATGCTTGGGACGGAAGGAGAGCAGTACTTC	CASTMLGTEGEQYF
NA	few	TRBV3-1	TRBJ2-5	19	TGTGCCAGCAGCCAAGACTGGTCGATCGGTATTTCGTACCAAGAGACCCAGTACTTC	CASSQDWSIGISYQETQYF
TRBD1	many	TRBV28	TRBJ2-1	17	TGTGCCAGCAGTGTCGCCCGGGACAGGGGTCCCTACAATGAGCAGTTCTTC	CASSVARDRGPYNEQFF
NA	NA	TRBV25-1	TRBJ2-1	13	TGTGCCAGCAGTGAATACCTTTACAATGAGCAGTTCTTC	CASSEYLYNEQFF
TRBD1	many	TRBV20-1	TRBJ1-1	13	TGCAGTGGAGACAGGGGGATGAACACTGAAGCTTTCTTT	CSGDRGMNTEAFF
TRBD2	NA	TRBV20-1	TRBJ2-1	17	TGCAGTGCTAGAGATAGAGGAGGCGGGGGGAATTACAATGAGCAGTTCTTC	CSARDRGGGGNYNEQFF
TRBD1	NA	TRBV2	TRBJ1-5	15	TGTGCCAGCAGTGATGCTGGGACAGGGGGTCTGCCCCAGCATTTT	CASSDAGTGGLPQHF
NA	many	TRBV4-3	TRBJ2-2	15	TGCGCCAGCAGCCAAGCTGGAGAGCTCGGCGGGGAGCTGTTTTTT	CASSQAGELGGELFF
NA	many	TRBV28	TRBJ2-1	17	TGTGCCAGCAGTTTAATCTTGCCTAGCGGGACAGGGAATGAGCAGTTCTTC	CASSLILPSGTGNEQFF
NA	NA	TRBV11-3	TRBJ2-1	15	TGTGCCAGCAGCTGGACGGCCAGCTCCTACAATGAGCAGTTCTTC	CASSWTASSYNEQFF
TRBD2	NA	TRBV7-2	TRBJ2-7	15	TGTGCCAGCACCCCCCTAGCGGGAGCCCATGGCGAGCAGTACTTC	CASTPLAGAHGEQYF
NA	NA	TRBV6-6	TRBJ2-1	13	TGTGCCAGCACCTTCCCGTTCGCGATTGAGCAGTTCTTC	CASTFPFAIEQFF
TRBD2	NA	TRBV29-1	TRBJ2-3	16	TGCAGCGTTGAGGGGGGAAGCGGGGGTAGGGTGGATACGCAGTATTTT	CSVEGGSGGRVDTQYF
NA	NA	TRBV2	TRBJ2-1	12	TGTGCCAGCAGCGGTAGCGGCAATGAGCAGTTCTTC	CASSGSGNEQFF
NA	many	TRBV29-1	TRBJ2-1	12	TGCAGCGTCAAAAAACCTGACAATGAGCAGTTCTTC	CSVKKPDNEQFF
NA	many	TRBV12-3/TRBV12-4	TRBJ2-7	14	TGTGCCAGCAGTCCCCGGGGGGCCACCTACGAGCAGTACTTC	CASSPRGATYEQYF
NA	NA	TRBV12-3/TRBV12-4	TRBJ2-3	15	TGTGCCAGCAGTTCAAGTGGGGTTGGCACAGATACGCAGTATTTT	CASSSSGVGTDTQYF
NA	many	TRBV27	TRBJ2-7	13	TGTGCCAGCAGTTTCGGGATGACCTACGAGCAGTACTTC	CASSFGMTYEQYF
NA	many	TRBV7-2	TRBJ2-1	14	TGTGCCAGCAGCCTACCGGGCTCCTACAATGAGCAGTTCTTC	CASSLPGSYNEQFF
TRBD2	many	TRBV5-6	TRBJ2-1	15	TGTGCCAGCAGCTGGGGGACTAGCGGGAGCAATGAGCAGTTCTTC	CASSWGTSGSNEQFF
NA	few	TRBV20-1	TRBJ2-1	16	TGCAGTGCTAGAAAAAGGGGACAACCTTCCTACAATGAGCAGTTCTTC	CSARKRGQPSYNEQFF
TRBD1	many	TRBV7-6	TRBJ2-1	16	TGTGCCAGCAGCCCCGGACAGGGAATGGGGTACAATGAGCAGTTCTTC	CASSPGQGMGYNEQFF
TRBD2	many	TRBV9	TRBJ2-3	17	TGTGCCAGCAGCTCCGACGAAATGATAGCGGGAGCAGATACGCAGTATTTT	CASSSDEMIAGADTQYF
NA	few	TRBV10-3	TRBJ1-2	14	TGTGCCATCAGTGAGTCGCCAGGGCCCTATGGCTACACCTTC	CAISESPGPYGYTF
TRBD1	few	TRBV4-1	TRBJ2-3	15	TGCGCCAGCAGCCGGACAGGGGAGAGCACAGATACGCAGTATTTT	CASSRTGESTDTQYF
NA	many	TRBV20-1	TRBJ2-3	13	TGCAGCTGCCCGGGACGAAGCACAGATACGCAGTATTTT	CSCPGRSTDTQYF
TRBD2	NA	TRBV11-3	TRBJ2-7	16	TGTGCCAGCAGCTTAGAATTGGCGGGAGGTACCTACGAGCAGTACTTC	CASSLELAGGTYEQYF
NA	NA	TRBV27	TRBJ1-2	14	TGTGCCAGCAGTTTATCGGGGCCGTTCAATGGCTACACCTTC	CASSLSGPFNGYTF
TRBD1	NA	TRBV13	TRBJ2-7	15	TGTGCCAGCAGCTTTACAGGGGAAACCTCCTACGAGCAGTACTTC	CASSFTGETSYEQYF
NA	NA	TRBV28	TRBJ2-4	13	TGTGCCAGCACCCCCGTCAATTGGGAAATTCAGTACTTC	CASTPVNWEIQYF
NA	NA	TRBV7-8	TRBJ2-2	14	TGTGCCAGCACCAAGGGGCCGAACACCGGGGAGCTGTTTTTT	CASTKGPNTGELFF
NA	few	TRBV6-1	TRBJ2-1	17	TGTGCCAGCAGTCCGAATTGGGGGCACGAGGTTAACAATGAGCAGTTCTTC	CASSPNWGHEVNNEQFF
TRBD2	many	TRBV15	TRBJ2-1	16	TGTGCCACCAGCTCTAGCGGGGGACTCCAAGACCTAGAGCAGTTCTTC	CATSSSGGLQDLEQFF
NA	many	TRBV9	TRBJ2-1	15	TGTGCCAGCAGCGCAGGGCGGGGTTTTTACAATGAGCAGTTCTTC	CASSAGRGFYNEQFF
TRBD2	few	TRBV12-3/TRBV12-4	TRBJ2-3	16	TGTGCCAGCAGTTTACCGCGGGAGATGGGCACAGATACGCAGTATTTT	CASSLPREMGTDTQYF
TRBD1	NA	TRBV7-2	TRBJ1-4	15	TGTGCCAGCAGCGAAGACAGGGTGGTTAATGAAAAACTGTTTTTT	CASSEDRVVNEKLFF
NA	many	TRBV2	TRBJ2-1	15	TGTGCCAGCAGGACTCTGGGGTCTCCCTACAATGAGCAGTTCTTC	CASRTLGSPYNEQFF
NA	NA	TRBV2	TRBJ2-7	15	TGTGCCAGCAGTGAAGCGTGGGGCAGGGGCTACGAGCAGTACTTC	CASSEAWGRGYEQYF